This section outlines one T cell receptor beta chain sequence together with its context. Its antigen is unidentified. The record originates from a study of cytomegalovirus exposure and HLA in healthy donors. General study points: For most TCR sequences rarity was the rule, although some public TCRs occurred in many donors.

TCRdb's table, derived via immunoSEQ multiplex PCR, lists solely in-frame clones and lacks some. Found here are about 220,000 clones, roughly 88% of them singletons; the top ten hold roughly an eighth. The CDR3 is 14 residues long. The germline V gene has CDR1 SQVTM and CDR2 ANQGSEA. V dropped 5 bases and J dropped 7; count of bases not matched to a gene: 10. Material: PBMCs. The sequence was collected from a woman younger than 45 in good health and CMV-seropositive. The chain joins TRBV29-1 to TRBJ2-2, with TRBD2 matching 7 bases. The CDR3 loop reads CSVTGGRAGGELFF. DNA for the CDR3: TGCAGCGTTACAGGAGGGAGGGCCGGCGGGGAGCTGTTTTTT.